The 18 T cell receptor beta chains in this list originate from one sample, sequenced in a study of control samples from healthy donors and cancer patients. The method was immunoSEQ multiplex PCR; TCRdb's version includes in-frame clones alone and lacks a portion of them. This sample has roughly 30,000 clones, with approximately 93% found just once. The sequencing input was PBMCs. Receptor source: a man aged 35-49 years with colorectal cancer.

The chain is built from TRBV7-3 and TRBJ2-2, with D hard to call. V lost 1 base to trimming and J lost 4 bases, with 7 bases between them. CDR3 length: 14 amino acids. Germline V gene lookup returns CDR1 SGHTA and CDR2 FQGTGA. The CDR3 DNA sequence: TGTGCCAGCAGCTTAAGTTCGCTCACCGGGGAGCTGTTTTTT. It is translated as CASSLSSLTGELFF.

The genes are TRBV7-2 and TRBJ1-5, with 9 bases matching TRBD1. Per germline, CDR1 SGHTA and CDR2 FQGNSA. V shed 4 bases and J 9 bases; nucleotides not matched to a gene: 4. The CDR3 spans 13 residues. CDR3 sequence: CASSSDRGRPQHF. For the CDR3, the DNA is TGTGCCAGCAGCTCGGACAGGGGTCGGCCCCAGCATTTT.

The CDR3 is CSGGTVAAEAFF. Here the CDR3 DNA reads TGCAGCGGAGGAACAGTGGCCGCTGAAGCTTTCTTT. The V and J genes are TRBV29-1 and TRBJ1-1, with D unresolved. CDR1 and CDR2 from the germline V gene are SQVTM and ANQGSEA. Trimming removed 7 bases at V and 6 bases at J, with 15 bases between. CDR3 length: 12 residues.

In nucleotides, the CDR3 is TGTGCCAGCAGCCTGCAAGGGTCTGGGGCCAACGTCCTGACTTTC. Amino acid sequence: CASSLQGSGANVLTF. The chain uses TRBV3-1 (or the pseudogene TRBV3-2) and TRBJ2-6, with unresolved D. This CDR3 has 15 residues. CDR1 and CDR2 from the germline V gene are LGHDT and YNNKEL (reference sequence). Trimming shortened V by 4 bases and J by 1 base, and 8 bases separated the two germline ends.

This chain uses TRBV12-1 with TRBJ1-1. TRBV12-1 is a pseudogene. This CDR3 comprises 16 residues. CDR3 coding DNA: TGTGCCAGCAGCTTTCATCCCGGGCTTGGGAACACTGAAGCTTTCTTT. Translation gives CASSFHPGLGNTEAFF.

The CDR3 DNA sequence: TGTGCCACCAGTGACGCCTACTCGTATGGCTACACCTTC. It yields the protein CATSDAYSYGYTF. V gene TRBV24-1 combines with J gene TRBJ1-2; D is ambiguous. The CDR3 sequence is 13 residues long. The germline CDR1 and CDR2 sequences are KGHDR and SFDVKD. V gave up 4 bases and J gave up 5 bases, with 10 bases separating them.

V and J are TRBV9 and TRBJ1-5; D is uncertain. The CDR3 contains 13 residues. Germline lookup yields CDR1 SGDLS and CDR2 YYNGEE. Between the trimmed V and J ends, which lost 4 bases and 1 base, there was a span of 6 bases. Here the CDR3 reads CASSPGSNQPQHF. The CDR3 bases are TGTGCCAGCAGCCCGGGGAGCAATCAGCCCCAGCATTTT.

The V call is TRBV5-1, the J call TRBJ2-5; the match to TRBD2 covers 7 bases. CDR1 is SGHRS, CDR2 YFSETQ, per germline. The length of the CDR3 is 15 residues. V gave up 4 bases and J gave up 2 bases; unmatched junction bases: 8. CDR3 residues: CASSGALAVQETQYF. CDR3 coding DNA: TGCGCCAGCAGCGGGGCCCTAGCGGTGCAAGAGACCCAGTACTTC.

The J gene is TRBJ2-2, the V gene TRBV7-3; TRBD2 agrees at 12 bases. The CDR3 is made up of 14 amino acids. Trimming took 6 bases from V and 6 from J; bases not matched to a gene: 2. CDR1 is SGHTA and CDR2 is FQGTGA in the germline V gene. This CDR3 is CASSWTSGAGELFF. CDR3 coding DNA: TGTGCCAGCAGTTGGACTAGCGGGGCCGGGGAGCTGTTTTTT.

The chain joins TRBV7-2 to TRBJ1-5, with D unclear. Germline lookup yields CDR1 SGHTA and CDR2 FQGNSA. V was clipped by 0 bases and J by 4 bases, with 10 bases between them. The CDR3 is 15 amino acids. The CDR3 nucleotides are TGTGCCAGCAGCTTAGCGTTCGTCGAAAATCAGCCCCAGCATTTT. It yields the protein CASSLAFVENQPQHF.

The chain carries TRBV6-1 and TRBJ1-5; 7 bases align to TRBD1. Germline V gene data show CDR1 as MNHNS and CDR2 as SASEGT. This CDR3 has 16 residues. V was clipped by 1 base and J by 2 bases; unmatched bases: 5. The CDR3 loop is CASSEVRGLGNQPQHF. The CDR3 DNA reads TGTGCCAGCAGTGAAGTGAGGGGGCTGGGCAATCAGCCCCAGCATTTT.

A word on this clone: This CDR3 fails to terminate in the conserved phenylalanine or tryptophan, so it likely reflects a read error. The chain is built from TRBV2 and TRBJ1-5; D is possibly TRBD1 (6 bases). Deletions cut 0 bases from V and 5 bases from J, with 11 bases between. Germline CDR1 reads SNHLY; CDR2 reads FYNNEI. This CDR3 has 15 residues. CDR3 bases: TGTGCCAGCAGTGAAGCTACAGGGTTGTATCAGCCCCAGCATCTT. Translated, it gives CASSEATGLYQPQHL.

This sequence joins TRBV7-2 and TRBJ1-6; D not resolved. Deletions cut 1 base from V and 2 bases from J, with 9 bases between. The germline gives CDR1 SGHTA, CDR2 FQGNSA. The CDR3 is 16 residues long. This CDR3 is CASSLGSGTYNSPLHF. The CDR3 nucleotides are TGTGCCAGCAGCTTAGGTTCCGGGACCTATAATTCACCCCTCCACTTT.

The chain employs TRBV7-2 and TRBJ2-3, with 14 nucleotides matching TRBD2. The germline gives CDR1 SGHTA, CDR2 FQGNSA. Trimming at V came to 4 bases and at J to 6 bases, leaving 6 bases not matched to a gene. The CDR3 is 16 residues long. The CDR3 reads CASSSTGTSGGDTQYF. The DNA of the CDR3 is TGTGCCAGCAGCTCTACCGGGACTAGCGGGGGTGATACGCAGTATTTT.

This clone occurred once. The J gene is TRBJ2-2, the V gene TRBV29-1, with no clear D. This CDR3 spans 14 amino acids. Trimming removed 4 bases at V and 0 bases at J, with 9 bases between. Germline CDR1 SQVTM, CDR2 ANQGSEA. The CDR3 coding sequence is TGCAGCGTTGGGAAGTTCGCGAACACCGGGGAGCTGTTTTTT. It translates to CSVGKFANTGELFF.

The V gene is TRBV27, the J gene TRBJ1-2; D unclear. Germline CDR1 reads MNHEY; CDR2 reads SMNVEV (reference sequence). CDR3 length: 19 residues. Trimming removed 5 bases at V and 2 bases at J, with 27 bases between. The CDR3 loop reads CASSPAAGRDQRANYGYTF. In DNA, the CDR3 is TGTGCCAGCAGTCCCGCGGCGGGTCGAGACCAGCGCGCGAACTATGGCTACACCTTC.

V is TRBV19 and J is TRBJ2-3; 9 bases are shared with TRBD2. CDR1 is LNHDA and CDR2 is SQIVND in the germline V gene (reference sequence). The CDR3 contains 12 residues. Losses at the gene ends were 3 bases for V and 11 bases for J; bases not matched to a gene: 3. In DNA form, the CDR3 reads TGTGCCAGTAGTATGATAGCGGGAGTGCAGTATTTT. Its translation: CASSMIAGVQYF.

As for this clone: Other DNA sequences in the sample encode the same CDR3. J is TRBJ1-6 and V is TRBV7-9, with TRBD1 identical over 11 bases. The CDR3 length is 18 residues. With 3 bases clipped from V and 7 bases from J, the junction kept 11 bases outside the gene matches. Germline V CDR1 and CDR2: SEHNR, FQNEAQ (reference sequence). The CDR3 loop reads CASSFGTGGRGLNSPLHF. The CDR3, as DNA: TGTGCCAGCAGCTTCGGGACAGGGGGTAGGGGGCTCAATTCACCCCTCCACTTT. Full variable domain (missing parts from reference TRBV7-9 and TRBJ1-6): DTGVSQNPRHKITKRGQNVTFRCDPISEHNRLYWYRQTLGQGPEFLTYFQNEAQLEKSRLLSDRFSAERPKGSFSTLEIQRTEQGDSAMYLCASSFGTGGRGLNSPLHFGNGTRLTVT.